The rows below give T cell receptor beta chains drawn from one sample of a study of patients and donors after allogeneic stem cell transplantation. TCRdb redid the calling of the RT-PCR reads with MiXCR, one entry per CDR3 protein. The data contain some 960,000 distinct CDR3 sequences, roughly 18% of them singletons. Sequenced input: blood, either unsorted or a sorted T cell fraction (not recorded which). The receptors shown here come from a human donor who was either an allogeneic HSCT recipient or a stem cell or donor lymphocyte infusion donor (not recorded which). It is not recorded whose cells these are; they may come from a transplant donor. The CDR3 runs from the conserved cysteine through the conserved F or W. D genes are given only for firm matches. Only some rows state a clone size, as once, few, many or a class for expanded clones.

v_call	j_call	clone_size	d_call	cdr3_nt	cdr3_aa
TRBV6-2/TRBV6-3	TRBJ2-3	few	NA	TGTGCCAGCAGAGAGACCCTTTACGATACGCAGTATTTT	CASRETLYDTQYF
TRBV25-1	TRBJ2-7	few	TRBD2	TGTGCCAGCAGCGGGGGGACCGGACGTAACTACGAGCAGTACTTC	CASSGGTGRNYEQYF
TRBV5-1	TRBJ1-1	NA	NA	TGCGCCAGCAGCTTACTACAGGGCCCGAACACTGAAGCTTTCTTT	CASSLLQGPNTEAFF
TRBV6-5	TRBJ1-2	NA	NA	TGTGCCAGCAGTTACTCGCCACATTCTTCTAACTATGGCTACACCTTC	CASSYSPHSSNYGYTF
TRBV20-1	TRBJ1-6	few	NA	TGCAGTGCTAGAGACCGGGACGGAGGCCTCTCACCCCTCCACTTT	CSARDRDGGLSPLHF
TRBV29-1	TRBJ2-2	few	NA	TGCAGCGGGGCGGGGCACACCGGGGAGCTGTTTTTT	CSGAGHTGELFF
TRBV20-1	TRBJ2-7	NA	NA	TGCAGTGCTGGCGGGACAGTCTTCTCCTACGAGCAGTACTTC	CSAGGTVFSYEQYF
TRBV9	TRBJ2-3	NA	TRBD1	TGTGCCAGCAGCCCCAAACAGGGGGCGTTCAATACGCAGTATTTT	CASSPKQGAFNTQYF
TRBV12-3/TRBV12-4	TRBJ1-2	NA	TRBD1	TGTGCCAGCAGTCAACAGGGGGGCTCCGGCTACACCTTC	CASSQQGGSGYTF
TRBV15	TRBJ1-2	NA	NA	TGTGCCACCAGCAGAGATCCAGGGACCTATGGCTACACCTTC	CATSRDPGTYGYTF
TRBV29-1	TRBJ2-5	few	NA	TGCAGCGCCAGAAGGGCTAGGGTAGGAGAGACCCAGTACTTC	CSARRARVGETQYF
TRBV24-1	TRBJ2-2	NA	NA	TGTGCCATCAAACAGGGAGCCGGGGAGCTGTTTTTT	CAIKQGAGELFF
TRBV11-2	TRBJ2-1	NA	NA	TGTGCCAGCAGGCCTGAGGGGGGCTCCTACAATGAGCAGTTCTTC	CASRPEGGSYNEQFF
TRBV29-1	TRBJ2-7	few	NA	TGCAGCGTTGAGGTCCTTGGCACTGACTACGAGCAGTACTTC	CSVEVLGTDYEQYF
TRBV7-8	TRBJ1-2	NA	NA	TGTGCCAGCAGCTTAGGGGGCGGAAGGGGTAACTATGGCTACACCTTC	CASSLGGGRGNYGYTF
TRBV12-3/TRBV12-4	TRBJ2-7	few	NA	TGTGCCAGCAGTCCCCCCCGGGACTCTAAGGAGCAGTACTTC	CASSPPRDSKEQYF
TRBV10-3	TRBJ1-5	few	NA	TGTGCCATCAGTGAGTCGAAAGGGCAGGGGTCTCAGCCCCAGCATTTT	CAISESKGQGSQPQHF
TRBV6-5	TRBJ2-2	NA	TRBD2	TGTGCCAGCAGTTACCGGCTAGCGGGGGCGGGGGAGCTGTTTTTT	CASSYRLAGAGELFF
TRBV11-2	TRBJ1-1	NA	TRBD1	TGTGCCAGCAGCTCAGACAGGGCGGCTGAAGCTTTCTTT	CASSSDRAAEAFF
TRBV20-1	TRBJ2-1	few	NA	TGCAGTGCTAGAGAAACAGGGCATAGGGAGTTCTTC	CSARETGHREFF
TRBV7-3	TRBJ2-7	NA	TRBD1	TGTGCCAGCACCCAGCCCGGCGGGACAGGGCCCTACGAGCAGTACTTC	CASTQPGGTGPYEQYF
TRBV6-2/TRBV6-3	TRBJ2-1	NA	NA	TGTGCCAGCAGTTACGTCGACTTCCGGACCTACAATGAGCAGTTCTTC	CASSYVDFRTYNEQFF
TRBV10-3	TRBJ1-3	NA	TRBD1	TGTGCCTTCACCACGGGACAGGGACGGGCTGGAAACACCATATATTTT	CAFTTGQGRAGNTIYF
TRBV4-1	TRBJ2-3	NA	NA	TGCGCCAGCAGCCAAGTATTTCTGGAGAGCACAGATACGCAGTATTTT	CASSQVFLESTDTQYF
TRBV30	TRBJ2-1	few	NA	TGTGCCTGGAGTCCCTCAGACAATGAGCAGTTCTTC	CAWSPSDNEQFF
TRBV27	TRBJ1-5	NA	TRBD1	TGTGCCAGCAGTTCGGACAGGGGAGGGGTATTCGGCAATCAGCCCCAGCATTTT	CASSSDRGGVFGNQPQHF
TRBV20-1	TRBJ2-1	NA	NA	TGCAGTGCTAGAGGGCAAGCGGTTGGCTACAATGAGCAGTTCTTC	CSARGQAVGYNEQFF
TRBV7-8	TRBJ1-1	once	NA	TGTGCCAGCAGCTTACCAGGGTTTGATTATATTAGGAACACTGAAGCTTTCTTT	CASSLPGFDYIRNTEAFF
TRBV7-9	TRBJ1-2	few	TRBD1	TGTGCCAGCAGCTATGGACAGGGAGACGGCTACACCTTC	CASSYGQGDGYTF
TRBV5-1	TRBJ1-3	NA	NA	TGCGCCAGCAGCTTGTTGCCGAACTCTGGAAACACCATATATTTT	CASSLLPNSGNTIYF